These 24 T cell receptor beta chains originate from one sample sequenced in a study of T cells after yellow fever vaccination (dated by TCRdb to between 2019 and 2020). The treatment or condition label, read with the paper, signifies: live attenuated yellow fever vaccine strain. The method behind the library was 5' RACE. The reads were generated on an Illumina NovaSeq 6000. TCRdb cleaned the public reads at Q25 with fastp, built clones with MiXCR and kept in-frame beta chains. Each entry merges the rows of one CDR3 protein and shows their most common DNA and genes. Counted in this sample were more than 300,000 distinct CDR3 sequences; around 11% of them appeared once. The ten biggest clones cover about 3% of the sample. This specimen consisted of CD4+ T cells sorted from PBMCs, obtained 45 days after the yellow fever booster vaccination. The receptors were gathered from a young man who received the YFV17D yellow fever vaccine.

In its sample, this clonotype was seen a few times. The chain links TRBV7-9 to TRBJ2-6; the D is unclear. V lost 5 bases and J lost 0, with 8 bases in between. Germline-derived CDR1 and CDR2 are SEHNR and FQNEAQ (reference sequence). This CDR3 spans 15 amino acids. CDR3 in DNA: TGTGCCAGCAGCCAGGACCCCTCTGGGGCCAACGTCCTGACTTTC. Translated, it gives CASSQDPSGANVLTF. Full variable domain (outside the CDR3, taken from reference TRBV7-9 and TRBJ2-6): DTGVSQNPRHKITKRGQNVTFRCDPISEHNRLYWYRQTLGQGPEFLTYFQNEAQLEKSRLLSDRFSAERPKGSFSTLEIQRTEQGDSAMYLCASSQDPSGANVLTFGAGSRLTVL.

This chain links TRBV4-1 with TRBJ2-3; TRBD2 matches at 8 bases. CDR1 and CDR2 from the germline V gene are MGHRA and YSYEKL. The CDR3 runs to 14 residues. Unmatched junction bases numbered 6, after V lost 4 bases and J lost 6 bases. CDR3 DNA sequence: TGCGCCAGCAGCCCCGGGGGGGGCGGGGATACGCAGTATTTT. It translates to CASSPGGGGDTQYF.

Only a few counts were recorded for this clonotype. The chain joins TRBV18 to TRBJ1-1, with 7 bases lining up with TRBD1. This CDR3 is built from 12 residues. V trimming: 5 bases; J trimming: 8 bases; junction bases outside the gene matches: 5. Germline V gene lookup returns CDR1 KGHSH and CDR2 LQKENI. As DNA, the CDR3 is TGTGCCAGCTCATCAGGGGGTCTAGAAGCTTTCTTT. This codes for CASSSGGLEAFF.

This clonotype was counted ten times or more. The chain recombines TRBV18 with TRBJ2-7; 10 bases are shared with TRBD1. The CDR3 totals 14 residues. Germline CDR1 and CDR2: KGHSH and LQKENI. The V and J ends lost 1 base and 8 bases, in that order; junction bases with no gene match: 5. CDR3 residues: CASSPQATGGKQYV. In DNA, the CDR3 is TGTGCCAGCTCACCACAGGCGACAGGGGGCAAGCAGTACGTC.

This clonotype turned up a few times. The chain couples TRBV6-5 to TRBJ2-1, with unresolved D. This CDR3 comprises 19 residues. Trimming cost V 0 bases and J 0 bases, with 18 bases left between them. The germline V gene encodes CDR1 MNHEY and CDR2 SVGAGI. The CDR3 loop reads CASSYSPYPATFSYNEQFF. CDR3 DNA: TGTGCCAGCAGTTACTCGCCTTATCCAGCTACCTTCTCCTACAATGAGCAGTTCTTC.

This clonotype was counted at least ten times. The CDR3 DNA sequence: TGCGCCAGCAGCCCTCCTCGGGCTAGCGGGGGGGGGAATGAGCAGTTCTTC. Its protein is CASSPPRASGGGNEQFF. The J gene is TRBJ2-1, the V gene TRBV5-1; 12 bases match TRBD2. The length of the CDR3 is 17 residues. V shed 4 bases and J 7 bases; nucleotides not matched to a gene: 12. CDR1 is SGHRS, CDR2 YFSETQ, per germline.

This clonotype occurred a few times. The chain carries TRBV9 and TRBJ2-2; D might be TRBD1 (7 bases). Trimming shortened V by 3 bases and J by 9 bases, and 21 bases separated the two germline ends. The CDR3 is 16 residues long. Per germline, CDR1 SGDLS and CDR2 YYNGEE. The CDR3 is CASSASGGSLGRELFF. CDR3 sequence (DNA): TGTGCCAGCAGCGCCTCAGGGGGGAGCCTCGGCCGGGAGCTGTTTTTT.

This clonotype was observed at least ten times. V gene TRBV3-1 combines with J gene TRBJ2-5; TRBD2 agrees at 7 bases. The V and J ends lost 5 bases and 5 bases, in that order; junction bases with no gene match: 5. Per the germline V gene, CDR1 is LGHDT and CDR2 is YNNKEL (reference sequence). This CDR3 has 13 residues. CDR3 in amino acids: CASSATSRETQYF. DNA of the CDR3: TGTGCCAGCAGCGCGACTAGCCGGGAGACCCAGTACTTC.

This clonotype came up a few times. The CDR3 protein is CASSRHGRGANYGYTF. Written as DNA, the CDR3 is TGTGCCAGCAGCAGACACGGACGAGGGGCTAACTATGGCTACACCTTC. V gene TRBV27 combines with J gene TRBJ1-2, with D possibly being TRBD1 (5 bases). The V gene lost 6 bases and the J gene lost 0 bases, with 17 bases spanning the gap. The length of the CDR3 is 16 residues. The V gene's germline CDR1 is MNHEY and CDR2 SMNVEV (reference sequence).

This clonotype was observed a handful of times. V gene TRBV6-5 combines with J gene TRBJ1-5, with 12 bases lining up with TRBD1. The germline V gene has CDR1 MNHEY and CDR2 SVGAGI. The CDR3 contains 18 residues. V shed 9 bases and J 0 bases; nucleotides not matched to a gene: 12. The CDR3 loop is CARNRDRGLGHSNQPQHF. The CDR3 nucleotides are TGTGCCAGAAACCGGGACAGGGGGCTTGGGCATAGCAATCAGCCCCAGCATTTT.

This clonotype appeared a few times. The rearrangement joins TRBV5-1 to TRBJ2-7; unclear D gene. Germline CDR1 is SGHRS and CDR2 is YFSETQ. The V and J ends lost 3 bases and 0 bases respectively, with 10 bases between them. This CDR3 region has 14 residues. CDR3 amino acids: CASSYTANSYEQYF. CDR3 coding DNA: TGCGCCAGCAGCTATACAGCGAACTCCTACGAGCAGTACTTC. Supplemented by reference TRBV5-1 and TRBJ2-7, the full variable domain reads KAGVTQTPRYLIKTRGQQVTLSCSPISGHRSVSWYQQTPGQGLQFLFEYFSETQRNKGNFPGRFSGRQFSNSRSEMNVSTLELGDSALYLCASSYTANSYEQYFGPGTRLTVT.

This clonotype was counted ten times or more. The chain has TRBV5-4 and TRBJ2-7, with a possible D match to TRBD1 (6 bases). This CDR3 comprises 14 residues. Germline-derived CDR1 and CDR2 are SGHNT and YYREEE (reference sequence). V was shortened by 4 bases and J by 3 bases, with 14 bases between the two germline ends. The CDR3 reads CASSLGLQGYEQYF. CDR3 DNA sequence: TGTGCCAGCAGCCTGGGCCTACAGGGCTACGAGCAGTACTTC.

The sample holds many counts of this clonotype. The rearrangement links TRBV6-5 to TRBJ2-3; 7 bases agree with TRBD2. CDR1 and CDR2 (germline): MNHEY, SVGAGI. Trimming cost V 6 bases and J 1 base; bases outside gene matches: 7. The CDR3 sequence is 15 residues long. Here the CDR3 reads CASSRQLAGTDTQYF. The CDR3 DNA reads as TGTGCCAGCAGCCGCCAGCTAGCGGGCACAGATACGCAGTATTTT.

The rearrangement links TRBV24-1 to TRBJ2-1; 9 bases fit TRBD1. Germline V gives CDR1 KGHDR, CDR2 SFDVKD. V lost 7 bases to trimming and J lost 4 bases; unmatched junction nucleotides: 7. The CDR3 contains 15 residues. For the CDR3, the DNA is TGTGCCACCAGGCCCGGGACAGGGTCGTACAATGAGCAGTTCTTC. This gives the protein CATRPGTGSYNEQFF.

This clonotype was counted at least ten times. The V call is TRBV5-1, the J call TRBJ1-5; D is unresolved. The germline V and J ends were trimmed by 0 bases and 1 base, with 8 bases remaining between them. The CDR3 loop spans 15 amino acids. Germline assignment: CDR1 SGHRS and CDR2 YFSETQ. The CDR3 is CASSLEGTSNQPQHF. DNA of the CDR3: TGCGCCAGCAGCTTGGAGGGAACGAGCAATCAGCCCCAGCATTTT.

This clonotype was recorded many times. CDR3 DNA sequence: TGTGCCAGCAGCGTTAGCGGTCCGCCTGGGACCCAGTACTTC. Protein: CASSVSGPPGTQYF. This chain uses TRBV9 with TRBJ2-5; TRBD2 might be the D (6 bases). There are 14 residues in the CDR3. The germline V gene encodes CDR1 SGDLS and CDR2 YYNGEE. Trimming shortened V by 2 bases and J by 7 bases, and 15 bases separated the two germline ends.

The genes are TRBV10-2 and TRBJ1-3; tentatively, D is TRBD1 (6 bases). Trimming took 6 bases from V and 4 from J, leaving 16 bases between them. There are 15 residues in the CDR3. The germline V gene has CDR1 WSHSY and CDR2 SAAADI. This chain's CDR3 is CASSRDTTPGNTIYF. In DNA, the CDR3 is TGCGCCAGCAGCCGGGACACCACACCCGGAAACACCATATATTTT.

This chain uses TRBV29-1 with TRBJ1-4; D unresolved. The CDR3 is 18 amino acids. Germline loops: CDR1 SQVTM, CDR2 ANQGSEA. V was pared by 0 bases and J by 7 bases, with 24 bases between. The CDR3: CSVEDRSGMGWKGEKLFF. The CDR3 DNA reads as TGCAGCGTTGAAGATCGGTCCGGCATGGGGTGGAAGGGTGAAAAACTGTTTTTT. Looking up the rest from reference TRBV29-1 and TRBJ1-4 gives the full variable domain: SAVISQKPSRDICQRGTSLTIQCQVDSQVTMMFWYRQQPGQSLTLIATANQGSEATYESGFVIDKFPISRPNLTFSTLTVSNMSPEDSSIYLCSVEDRSGMGWKGEKLFFGSGTQLSVL.

This clonotype was observed at least ten times. An end of the junction differs from the germline gene, which may be a read error. CDR3 sequence reads: CASSQGREMAF. CDR3 sequence (DNA): TGTGCCAGCAGCCAAGGTAGAGAAATGGCTTTC. This chain links TRBV3-1 with TRBJ2-6; D is uncertain. This CDR3 has 11 residues. The V gene's germline CDR1 is LGHDT and CDR2 YNNKEL (reference sequence).

This chain links TRBV9 with TRBJ2-3; 9 bases are a match to TRBD1. The length of the CDR3 is 15 residues. Germline-derived CDR1 and CDR2 are SGDLS and YYNGEE. V lost 3 bases and J lost 4; bases outside the gene matches: 6. The CDR3 region has the DNA TGTGCCAGCAGCGCCCGGACAGGGGATCCAGATACGCAGTATTTT. Amino acid sequence: CASSARTGDPDTQYF.

The chain has TRBV12-3 or TRBV12-4 and TRBJ1-5; D ambiguous. This CDR3 contains 14 residues. Trimming left V 8 bases short and J 4 bases short, with 15 bases between. The CDR3 loop is CASSNPPGNQPQHF. The CDR3 DNA reads as TGTGCCAGCTCTAACCCCCCGGGGAATCAGCCCCAGCATTTT.

The chain recombines TRBV11-3 with TRBJ2-7; D is possibly TRBD1 or TRBD2 (5 bases each). Looked up from germline, CDR1 is SGHNT and CDR2 is YENEEA. There are 15 residues in the CDR3. Trimming left V 4 bases short and J 6 bases short, with 19 bases between. Here the CDR3 reads CASSSQAGRFGEQYF. Here the CDR3 DNA reads TGTGCCAGCAGCTCCCAGGCAGGGAGATTCGGCGAGCAGTACTTC.

The chain links TRBV5-1 to TRBJ1-2; D gene uncertain. Germline V lookup: CDR1 SGHRS, CDR2 YFSETQ. V was cut by 5 bases and J by 0 bases, with 8 bases left in between. This CDR3 comprises 13 residues. The CDR3 nucleotides are TGCGCCAGCAGTGACTTAGCTAACTATGGCTACACCTTC. It yields the protein CASSDLANYGYTF. Full variable domain (remainder filled in from reference TRBV5-1 and TRBJ1-2): KAGVTQTPRYLIKTRGQQVTLSCSPISGHRSVSWYQQTPGQGLQFLFEYFSETQRNKGNFPGRFSGRQFSNSRSEMNVSTLELGDSALYLCASSDLANYGYTFGSGTRLTVV.

The chain joins TRBV7-3 to TRBJ2-1; 11 nucleotides align to TRBD2. V was clipped by 1 base and J by 9 bases; unmatched bases: 2. This CDR3 comprises 14 residues. CDR1 is SGHTA and CDR2 is FQGTGA in the germline V gene. CDR3 sequence reads: CASSLRLAGGEQFF. CDR3 nucleotide sequence: TGTGCCAGCAGCTTAAGGCTAGCGGGGGGTGAGCAGTTCTTC.